This TCR beta chain was recorded in a study of blood T cell repertoires in COVID-19 (dated by TCRdb to about 2020). In terms of the full investigation: For ImmuneRACE Cohort 3, a participant was defined as recovered based on two consecutive negative NP/OP PCR tests, clearance by a healthcare professional, or resolution of symptoms. Deeply sampled blood TCRbeta repertoires from subjects exposed to, actively infected with, or recovered from COVID-19 were included in the dataset. Nearly every sample came with metadata listing a de-identified subject ID, COVID-19 status, age in years and sex. The samples were drawn from the first 160 participants of the ongoing ImmuneRACE study and from 950 to 1,500 subjects provided by 6 global collaborators. Samples covering the acute and convalescent phases of COVID-19 were provided by collaborators in the United States, Italy and Spain. The prospective study material was composed of cDNA or gDNA derived from T cells, B-cell-depleted T cells, or PBMCs. The repertoires were released in a freely available public database intended as a resource for research on the immune response to SARS-CoV-2. HLA class I and class II types, where available, came from metadata supplied by the sample provider rather than from assay-based typing.

TCRbeta CDR3 regions were amplified from genomic DNA using the immunoSEQ Assay, a bias-controlled multiplex PCR. In the source study's methods: Nucleated cell counts per sample were estimated from amplification of reference gene primers within the assay. To quantify the absolute abundance of each unique TCRbeta CDR3 rearrangement, sequence reads were collapsed and filtered. For each sample, productive Simpson clonality was calculated as the square root of Simpson's diversity index over productive rearrangements. TCRdb mirrors the immuneACCESS table, restricted to in-frame sequences. Some clones are absent from its copies; in checked studies, under half trace to an unresolved V gene, and the reason for the others is unknown. D and trimming were read from the DNA, whereas the V and J calls and clone size are those reported in that table. In this sample the table shows approximately 360,000 clones, around 87% of which occur a single time. The ten largest clones add up to around 1.9% of the sample.

Enrolling through a virtual design, the prospective study's participants ranged in age from roughly 18 to 95 years and lived across 24 United States geographic areas. In the prospective study, cohorts were assigned on the basis of participant-reported clinical history obtained from a screening survey and a study questionnaire. Mobile phlebotomists in the prospective study collected whole blood, serum and a nasopharyngeal or oropharyngeal swab from every participant. Prospective study participants could optionally give additional blood draws and questionnaires over an approximately 2-month period. Before DNA extraction, prospective study blood samples were shipped either frozen or at room temperature. After removal of 11 bases from V and 4 bases from J, the junction retains 9 bases not matched to a gene. Reading the germline V gene (reference sequence) gives CDR1 WNHNN and CDR2 SYGVQD. The CDR3 holds 13 amino acids from the cysteine to the phenylalanine. Of all the DNA, just the CDR3 is kept, 39 bases in frame from base 1.

The research as a whole found: Clinical and demographic metadata were provided uncurated, with the amount varying by source and participant.

A single count supports this clone. The antigen it binds to is not known. Within one base of it there is no much larger clone, and no base qualities were kept. This receptor chain uses TRBV10-1 and TRBJ2-3, and 7 bases in between align with TRBD1. This sequence was found in a man aged 35 to 55 in a cohort exposed to, infected with or recovered from COVID-19 (not recorded which). The sequenced sample was PBMCs or T cells enriched from blood (not recorded which). At the DNA level, the sequence is TGCGCCCCTACCCCAGACAGGGCAGATACGCAGTATTTT. It encodes CAPTPDRADTQYF.